This T cell receptor (beta chain) was sequenced in a study of T cell responses to AZD1222 COVID-19 vaccine. Study findings and constraints: Donor demographics were predominantly white British with a female majority; clonal diversity may be underestimated. CD4 TCRs linked to vaccination spanned spike, dominating at 160-218 and 743-854. Researchers took repertoire samples only after the peak T cell response had come.

CDR1 and CDR2 (germline): SGHRS, YFSETQ. This CDR3 is 15 amino acids long. V was shortened by 0 bases and J by 8 bases, with 14 bases between the two germline ends. Sequenced by immunoSEQ multiplex PCR; TCRdb stores in-frame clones only, minus some. The profile shows about 110,000 clones, around 81% of them singletons. Notes on this clone: Its antigen is unknown.

The chain joins TRBV5-1 to TRBJ1-4; possible D gene TRBD1, 6 bases. The origin of this receptor is an adult in good health. The source was peripheral blood, collected on day 0 of AZD1222 vaccination. The DNA for the CDR3 is TGCGCCAGCAGCTTGGATACAGGGAGGCAGGAAAAACTGTTTTTT. It codes for CASSLDTGRQEKLFF.